One sample yielded the 5 T cell receptor beta chains listed below, sequenced in a study of blood T cell repertoires in COVID-19. Using immunoSEQ multiplex PCR, the repertoire was profiled, and TCRdb retains in-frame clones only, with some absent. The table records 200,000 or so clones, around 89% of them present only once. The sequenced sample was PBMCs or T cells enriched from blood (not recorded which). These TCRs come from a young woman in a cohort exposed to, infected with or recovered from COVID-19 (not recorded which).

The chain is built from TRBV5-1 and TRBJ1-1; 8 bases line up with TRBD1. Germline V gives CDR1 SGHRS, CDR2 YFSETQ. The CDR3 is 14 amino acids. The trim removed 4 bases at V and 5 bases at J, leaving 7 bases unmatched. The CDR3 sequence is CASSENRGRTEAFF. In nucleotides, the CDR3 is TGCGCCAGCAGCGAGAACAGGGGGAGGACTGAAGCTTTCTTT.

This CDR3 reads CASSEGSRDYEQYF. As DNA, the CDR3 is TGTGCCAGCAGTGAGGGGTCCAGGGACTACGAGCAGTACTTC. The chain carries TRBV6-1 and TRBJ2-7; a possible D gene is TRBD1 (5 bases). Germline V lookup: CDR1 MNHNS, CDR2 SASEGT. V was shortened by 3 bases and J by 3 bases, with 12 bases between the two germline ends. This CDR3 is built from 14 residues.

This chain uses TRBV14 with TRBJ1-4, with 7 bases matching TRBD1. CDR3 length: 16 amino acids. Germline V gene sequence: CDR1 SGHDN, CDR2 FVKESK. Trimming took 4 bases from V and 7 from J; bases not matched to a gene: 12. CDR3 bases: TGTGCCAGCAGCCCTATTGACAGGGCCAGGGGTGAAAAACTGTTTTTT. Protein product: CASSPIDRARGEKLFF.

This rearrangement joins TRBV2 to TRBJ1-6; no reliable D call. The germline gives CDR1 SNHLY, CDR2 FYNNEI. V was trimmed by 1 base and J by 10 bases, leaving 5 bases between them. The length of the CDR3 is 12 residues. The chain's CDR3 is CASSEGASPLHF. CDR3 DNA: TGTGCCAGCAGTGAAGGGGCCTCACCCCTCCACTTT. Full variable domain (missing parts from reference TRBV2 and TRBJ1-6): EPEVTQTPSHQVTQMGQEVILRCVPISNHLYFYWYRQILGQKVEFLVSFYNNEISEKSEIFDDQFSVERPDGSNFTLKIRSTKLEDSAMYFCASSEGASPLHFGNGTRLTVT.

V is TRBV27 and J is TRBJ1-1, with 7 bases identical to TRBD1. Germline V lookup: CDR1 MNHEY, CDR2 SMNVEV (reference sequence). Trimming took 3 bases from V and 3 from J; bases not matched to a gene: 1. This CDR3 region has 13 residues. CDR3 nucleotide sequence: TGTGCCAGCAGTTTTACAGGGGACACTGAAGCTTTCTTT. Translated, it gives CASSFTGDTEAFF.